This T cell receptor (beta chain) is drawn from a study of OX40 agonist ivuxolimab in advanced cancers. Background on the whole study: Ivuxolimab, which targeted the costimulatory receptor OX40 (CD134), was an agonistic, fully human IgG2 monoclonal antibody. Intravenous ivuxolimab was administered to patients every 2 weeks at six dose levels: 0.01, 0.1, 0.3, 1.5, 3 and 10 mg/kg. Of the roughly 51 patients in dose escalation, some 20 had hepatocellular carcinoma, some 15 had melanoma, 9 had renal cell carcinoma and 9 had head and neck cancer. In the dose-escalation cohort, 82.7% of patients were male, and the mean age was roughly 56 years with a range of roughly 20 to 85. Prior anti-PD-1, anti-PD-L1 or anti-CTLA-4 therapy was permitted, and about two fifths of dose-escalation patients had received checkpoint inhibitors. Partial responses were achieved by three dose-escalation patients, of whom one had hepatocellular carcinoma and two had cutaneous melanoma. Peripheral TCRbeta sequencing aimed to test whether ivuxolimab altered TCR sequence diversity and caused clonal T-cell expansion. The paper covers the monotherapy dose-escalation part of the phase I ivuxolimab trial, which included N ≈ 57 patients. Overall study outcomes, separate from this receptor: Low levels of normalized T-cell clonal expansion were also seen in some patients who did not respond. In the 0.1-3.0 mg/kg groups, partial responders were among the patients with the lowest normalized peripheral clonal expansion, particularly in CD8+ T cells. At doses from 0.1 to 3.0 mg/kg, clonal expansion was seen in both CD4+ and CD8+ blood T cells between baseline and week 6. On average, CD8+ T cells showed more expanded clones than CD4+ T cells after ivuxolimab. The antigen specificity of the clonally expanded peripheral T cells was not determined.

To sequence the TCRbeta CDR3 region, genomic DNA was isolated from the sorted cells. The immunoSEQ Assay was used to sequence the TCRbeta CDR3 regions. What TCRdb holds here is the immuneACCESS table cut down to in-frame rearrangements. Part of the clones is not present; checked against another copy, under half of the missing clones reflect an unresolved V gene, and the others are unexplained. The sample yields 8,000 to 10,000 clones; about nine tenths were counted once. In total, the top ten clones hold roughly 10% of the sample. CDR1 SGHRS and CDR2 YFSETQ were looked up in the germline V gene. Its CDR3 holds 15 amino acids, cysteine through phenylalanine. The read is trimmed to its CDR3 DNA, 45 bases read in frame from base 1. V is pruned by 0 bases and J by 4 bases, leaving 4 bases of the junction without a gene match. The trial excluded patients who had a history of autoimmune disease or were on systemic immunosuppression. Peripheral blood for TCR sequencing was collected from all dose cohorts at baseline, on cycle 4 day 1, and on cycle 7 day 1. Samples were obtained from an open-label, multicenter, first-in-human phase I dose-escalation trial of ivuxolimab. Adults with locally advanced or metastatic melanoma, renal cell, hepatocellular, or head and neck squamous cell carcinoma were enrolled in the trial. Before TCR sequencing, CD4+ T cells and CD8+ T cells from peripheral blood were sorted into separate populations.

This clone was detected once. Which antigen it targets is not known. One base away there is no much larger clone; base qualities are not given. The TCR was taken from an adult with an advanced solid tumor such as melanoma, head and neck, liver or kidney cancer. Specimen: CD4+ or CD8+ T cells sorted from blood, collected in a trial of the OX40 agonist ivuxolimab. The rearranged segments are TRBV5-1 and TRBJ2-1; TRBD1 lines up with 7 middle nucleotides. The bases are TGCGCCAGCAGCTTGGGGGGACAGCCATACAATGAGCAGTTCTTC. Its protein is CASSLGGQPYNEQFF.